Listed below are T cell receptor beta chains from one sample, sequenced in a study of blood T cell repertoires in COVID-19. Only in-frame clones appear in the TCRdb table, and some are missing; sequencing was by immunoSEQ multiplex PCR. The sample carries 75,000 to 80,000 clones, over 75% recorded once. Material: peripheral blood. Source of these receptors: a human donor in a cohort sampled during active COVID-19. Both conserved end residues are part of each CDR3. The D gene is left open where the match is weak. Where a row states a size, it is once, few, many or the class of an expanded clone; other rows omit it.

>TRBV6-2/TRBV6-3|NA|NA|TRBJ2-1
TGTGCCAGCAGTAGGGGTGGGCACAATGAGCAGTTCTTC
CASSRGGHNEQFF
>TRBV7-9|NA|NA|TRBJ1-5
TGTGCCAGCAGCGCGCAGGCCAATCAGCCCCAGCATTTT
CASSAQANQPQHF
>TRBV4-3|NA|NA|TRBJ1-2
TGCGCCAGCAGCCAAGTGACAGGCTACTATGGCTACACCTTC
CASSQVTGYYGYTF
>TRBV6-5|NA|TRBD1|TRBJ1-5
TGTGCCAGCAGTCCTAGGGGGCGCAATCAGCCCCAGCATTTT
CASSPRGRNQPQHF
>TRBV5-1|once|TRBD2|TRBJ2-5
TGCGCCAGCAGCCTAGACCCACCATCTAGCGGTGAGACCCAGTACTTC
CASSLDPPSSGETQYF
>TRBV13|few|NA|TRBJ2-1
TGTGCCAGCAGCTTAAGGCAGGTTGGGTACAATGAGCAGTTCTTC
CASSLRQVGYNEQFF
>TRBV7-9|NA|NA|TRBJ2-3
TGTGCCAGCAGACAGGGTCCAGATACGCAGTATTTT
CASRQGPDTQYF
>TRBV2|NA|NA|TRBJ1-6
TGTGCCAGCAGTACATTGGGGGGGGATTCACCCCTCCACTTT
CASSTLGGDSPLHF
>TRBV10-3|NA|NA|TRBJ1-5
TGTGCCATCAGTGAGTCGGCGGATGATAGCAATCAGCCCCAGCATTTT
CAISESADDSNQPQHF
>TRBV5-4|NA|NA|TRBJ2-7
TGTGCCAGCAGCTTGTTGGGCGGCAGGGCCGAGCAGTACTTC
CASSLLGGRAEQYF
>TRBV7-2|NA|TRBD1|TRBJ1-2
TGTGCCAGCAGCTTTCCCGGACAGGTCTATGGCTACACCTTC
CASSFPGQVYGYTF